These 10 T cell receptor beta chains were sequenced from one sample in a study of regulatory T cells in long-lasting Graves disease. Time point given: persistent/refractory GD, antithyroid drugs over 5 years with positive TRAb. The TCR library was prepared using RNA isolated from PBMCs. The TCR beta library used iRepertoire HTBI primers with Arm-PCR amplification of CDR3. TCRdb reprocessed the multiplex PCR reads with MiXCR, giving one entry per CDR3 protein. Here the sample spans about 470,000 distinct CDR3 sequences, more than 20% being singletons. The input for sequencing was peripheral blood mononuclear cells (PBMCs), taken when the disease was refractory, from a patient treated with antithyroid drugs. The receptors were sampled from a female donor with Graves disease.

This clonotype was recorded many times. The rearrangement uses TRBV29-1 and TRBJ1-1, with D hard to call. V was pared by 0 bases and J by 2 bases, with 7 bases between. The germline gives CDR1 SQVTM, CDR2 ANQGSEA. This CDR3 has 13 residues. This CDR3 reads CSVEDPANTEAFF. Here the CDR3 DNA reads TGCAGCGTTGAAGATCCGGCAAACACTGAAGCTTTCTTT.

This clonotype was recorded at least ten times. The V call is TRBV28, the J call TRBJ1-1; perhaps TRBD1 as D (6 bases). Deletions cut 5 bases from V and 3 bases from J, with 13 bases between. From germline, CDR1 is MDHEN and CDR2 SYDVKM. The length of the CDR3 is 14 residues. CDR3 bases: TGTGCCAGCAGTCCACAGGGCCTCTACACTGAAGCTTTCTTT. Protein product: CASSPQGLYTEAFF.

The CDR3, as DNA: TGTGCCAGCAGCTACGACAGGGGGTCCGAGCAGTACTTC. It encodes CASSYDRGSEQYF. V and J are TRBV11-3 and TRBJ2-7; 9 bases fit TRBD1. V trimming: 4 bases; J trimming: 6 bases; junction bases outside the gene matches: 4. The CDR3 spans 13 residues. The germline V gene encodes CDR1 SGHNT and CDR2 YENEEA.

This clonotype has at least ten counts. The chain uses TRBV6-1 and TRBJ1-5; D possibly corresponds to TRBD1 (6 bases). V was pared by 5 bases and J by 7 bases, with 18 bases between. CDR1 MNHNS and CDR2 SASEGT come from the germline V gene. The CDR3 contains 15 residues. This chain's CDR3 is CASSMAGGAGQPQHF. CDR3 in DNA: TGTGCCAGCAGTATGGCGGGGGGCGCGGGACAGCCCCAGCATTTT.

This clonotype was recorded many times. This rearrangement joins TRBV20-1 to TRBJ1-5, with a weak D call TRBD1 (6 bases). The V gene lost 0 bases and the J gene lost 4 bases, with 13 bases spanning the gap. Germline CDR1 DFQATT, CDR2 SNEGSKA (reference sequence). The CDR3 consists of 15 residues. CDR3 in amino acids: CSARESTGYNQPQHF. The CDR3 DNA follows: TGCAGTGCTAGAGAGAGTACAGGGTATAATCAGCCCCAGCATTTT.

The J gene is TRBJ1-5, the V gene TRBV6-5; the D is unclear. Looked up from germline, CDR1 is MNHEY and CDR2 is SVGAGI. This CDR3 comprises 16 residues. Trimming stripped 0 bases from V and 2 bases from J, with 11 bases between. The CDR3 protein is CASSYSKGMRNQPQHF. The CDR3 nucleotides read TGTGCCAGCAGTTACTCGAAAGGGATGCGCAATCAGCCCCAGCATTTT.

This clonotype was counted only a few times. The chain uses TRBV5-1 and TRBJ1-5, with D tentatively TRBD1 (5 bases). V lost 0 bases, J lost 3 bases, and 10 bases lay in between. CDR1 is SGHRS, CDR2 YFSETQ, per germline. The CDR3 contains 15 residues. The CDR3 spells CASSLAGGPNQPQHF. The CDR3 nucleotides read TGCGCCAGCAGCTTGGCGGGGGGTCCCAATCAGCCCCAGCATTTT. The complete variable domain, with remaining parts taken from reference TRBV5-1 and TRBJ1-5, reads KAGVTQTPRYLIKTRGQQVTLSCSPISGHRSVSWYQQTPGQGLQFLFEYFSETQRNKGNFPGRFSGRQFSNSRSEMNVSTLELGDSALYLCASSLAGGPNQPQHFGDGTRLSIL.

This clonotype was counted many times. The rearrangement links TRBV20-1 to TRBJ2-5; perhaps TRBD2 as D (6 bases). Between the trimmed V and J ends, which lost 6 bases and 1 base, there was a span of 15 bases. Germline CDR1 reads DFQATT; CDR2 reads SNEGSKA (reference sequence). The length of the CDR3 is 14 residues. The DNA for the CDR3 is TGCAGTGCCAGCGGGCTCATAGTCCAAGAGACCCAGTACTTC. This encodes CSASGLIVQETQYF.

J is TRBJ1-5 and V is TRBV7-9, with D uncertain. The CDR3 is 18 residues long. Trimming left V 5 bases short and J 1 base short, with 21 bases between. Per germline, CDR1 SEHNR and CDR2 FQNEAQ (reference sequence). The CDR3 DNA reads TGTGCCAGCAGCCCTACACCGACCCCCCGGGGAAGCAATCAGCCCCAGCATTTT. This sequence encodes CASSPTPTPRGSNQPQHF.

The chain links TRBV27 to TRBJ2-7; TRBD2 agrees at 7 bases. The CDR3 loop spans 13 amino acids. Per germline, CDR1 MNHEY and CDR2 SMNVEV (reference sequence). The V and J ends lost 3 bases and 5 bases, in that order; junction bases with no gene match: 4. The CDR3 bases are TGTGCCAGCAGTTTCCTGGGAGGGGACGAGCAGTACTTC. This gives the protein CASSFLGGDEQYF.